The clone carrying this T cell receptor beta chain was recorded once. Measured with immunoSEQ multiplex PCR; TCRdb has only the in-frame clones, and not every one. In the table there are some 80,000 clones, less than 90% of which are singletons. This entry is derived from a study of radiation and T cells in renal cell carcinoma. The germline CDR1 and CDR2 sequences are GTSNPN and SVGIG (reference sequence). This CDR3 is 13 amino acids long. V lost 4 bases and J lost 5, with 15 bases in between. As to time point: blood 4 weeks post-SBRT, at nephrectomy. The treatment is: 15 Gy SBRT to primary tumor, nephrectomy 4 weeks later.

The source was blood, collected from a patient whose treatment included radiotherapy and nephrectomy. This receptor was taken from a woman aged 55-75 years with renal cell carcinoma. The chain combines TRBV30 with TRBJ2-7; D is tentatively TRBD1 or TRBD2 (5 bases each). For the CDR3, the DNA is TGTGCCTGGACCCGGGCGTTGGGGGACGAGCAGTACTTC. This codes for CAWTRALGDEQYF.